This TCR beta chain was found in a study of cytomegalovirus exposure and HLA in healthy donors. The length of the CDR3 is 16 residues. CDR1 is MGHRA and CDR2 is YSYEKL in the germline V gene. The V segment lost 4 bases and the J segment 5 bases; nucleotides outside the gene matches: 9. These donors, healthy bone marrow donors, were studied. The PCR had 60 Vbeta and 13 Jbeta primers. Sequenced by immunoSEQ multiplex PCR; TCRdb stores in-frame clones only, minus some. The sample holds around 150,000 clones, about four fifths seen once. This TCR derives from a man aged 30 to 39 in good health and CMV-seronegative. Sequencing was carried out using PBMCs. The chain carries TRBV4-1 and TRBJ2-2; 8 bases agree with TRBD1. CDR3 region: CASSPPGGWGTGELFF. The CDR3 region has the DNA TGCGCCAGCAGCCCCCCAGGGGGCTGGGGGACCGGGGAGCTGTTTTTT.